The rows below give T cell receptor beta chains drawn from one sample of a study of post-analysis software for immune sequencing data. A single record per CDR3 protein comes from TCRdb applying MiXCR to the PCR reads. This sample has a few hundred thousand distinct CDR3 sequences, with 34% found just once. The source material was blood. The origin of the receptors is a girl aged 2 to 17 with multiple sclerosis. The CDR3 runs from the conserved cysteine through the conserved F or W. The D gene is left open where the match is weak. Size tells how often a clone was seen (once, few, many) or the class of an expanded clone, and some rows leave it out.

>TRBD2|TRBV29-1|.|TRBJ2-7
CSVAGGYEQYF
TGCAGCGTTGCGGGGGGCTACGAGCAGTACTTC
>.|TRBV6-5|.|TRBJ2-1
CAGSGVRLNNEQFF
TGTGCCGGCAGTGGGGTTAGACTAAACAATGAGCAGTTCTTC
>.|TRBV3-1|few|TRBJ2-3
CASSQNLATASTDTQYF
TGTGCCAGCAGCCAAAATCTCGCGACAGCAAGCACGGATACGCAGTATTTT
>.|TRBV5-1|.|TRBJ2-5
CASSLSPGEEETQYF
TGCGCCAGCAGCTTGTCCCCGGGAGAGGAGGAGACCCAGTACTTC
>TRBD1|TRBV6-6|.|TRBJ2-5
CASSERDRGVGETQYF
TGTGCCAGCAGTGAGCGGGACAGGGGCGTAGGAGAGACCCAGTACTTC
>.|TRBV13|.|TRBJ2-2
CASIGGAGELFF
TGTGCCAGCATTGGGGGTGCCGGGGAGCTGTTTTTT
>.|TRBV18|.|TRBJ2-5
CASSTRGGQEAQYF
TGTGCCAGCTCAACAAGGGGGGGCCAAGAGGCCCAGTACTTC
>TRBD1|TRBV20-1|few|TRBJ2-5
CSARERPGQAQETQYF
TGCAGTGCTAGAGAGCGACCGGGACAGGCTCAAGAGACCCAGTACTTC
>TRBD1|TRBV29-1|.|TRBJ1-1
CSARTGIVSVAFF
TGCAGCGCCCGGACAGGGATCGTCTCAGTAGCTTTCTTT
>.|TRBV5-1|.|TRBJ1-6
CASKTGDTYSPLHF
TGCGCCAGCAAAACCGGGGACACCTATTCACCCCTCCACTTT
>TRBD1|TRBV29-1|.|TRBJ2-5
CSVEGGTGGRETQYF
TGCAGCGTTGAAGGAGGAACAGGGGGCAGAGAGACCCAGTACTTC
>.|TRBV7-2|once|TRBJ2-4
CASSLGPVREQYF
TGTGCCAGCAGCTTAGGACCAGTGAGGGAGCAGTACTTC
>TRBD1|TRBV5-8|.|TRBJ1-1
CASSLEVRGYEAFF
TGTGCCAGCAGCTTGGAGGTCAGGGGGTATGAAGCTTTCTTT
>.|TRBV12-3/TRBV12-4|few|TRBJ1-5
CASKITGLSQPQHF
TGTGCCAGCAAGATTACAGGGTTGAGTCAGCCCCAGCATTTT
>.|TRBV6-2/TRBV6-3|once|TRBJ2-6
CASIGVHPGMKSGANVLTF
TGTGCCAGCATCGGCGTTCATCCAGGGATGAAATCTGGGGCCAACGTCCTGACTTTC
>.|TRBV5-6|few|TRBJ2-1
CASSLWGRTYNEQFF
TGTGCCAGCAGCTTGTGGGGGCGGACCTACAATGAGCAGTTCTTC
>.|TRBV12-3/TRBV12-4|.|TRBJ2-3
CASSATVTADAQYF
TGTGCCAGCAGTGCCACAGTTACCGCAGATGCGCAGTATTTC
>.|TRBV20-1|.|TRBJ2-7
CSAPGRGDNSYEQYF
TGCAGTGCTCCCGGCAGGGGCGACAACTCCTACGAGCAGTACTTC
>.|TRBV4-1|few|TRBJ2-3
CASSQGWGTTDTQYF
TGCGCCAGCAGCCAAGGGTGGGGGACCACAGATACGCAGTATTTT
>.|TRBV7-8|few|TRBJ2-5
CASSLVPTQETQYF
TGTGCCAGCAGCTTAGTTCCGACTCAAGAGACCCAGTACTTC
>TRBD1|TRBV4-1|.|TRBJ1-6
CASSPAQGGAGSPLHF
TGCGCCAGCAGCCCGGCCCAAGGGGGCGCGGGGTCACCCCTCCACTTT
>.|TRBV7-9|few|TRBJ2-6
CASSPETSSGANVLTF
TGTGCCAGCAGCCCAGAGACTAGCTCTGGGGCCAACGTCCTGACTTTC
>.|TRBV5-6|few|TRBJ2-3
CASNRRADTQYF
TGTGCCAGCAACCGGAGGGCAGATACGCAGTATTTT
>.|TRBV13|.|TRBJ1-6
CASSFGDPPLHF
TGTGCCAGCAGCTTCGGGGACCCACCCCTCCACTTT
>.|TRBV28|.|TRBJ2-1
CASSPTWGDLYNEQFF
TGTGCCAGCAGTCCCACGTGGGGGGACCTCTACAATGAGCAGTTCTTC
>.|TRBV18|.|TRBJ1-6
CASSPTGDPNSPLHF
TGTGCCAGCTCACCGACAGGAGATCCTAATTCACCCCTCCACTTT
>.|TRBV2|.|TRBJ1-1
CASTPRGADTEAFF
TGTGCCAGCACTCCTCGGGGGGCTGACACTGAAGCTTTCTTT
>.|TRBV12-3/TRBV12-4|.|TRBJ2-3
CASRKGQRTDTQYF
TGTGCCAGCAGGAAAGGACAGCGAACAGATACGCAGTATTTT
>TRBD1|TRBV4-1|.|TRBJ2-5
CASSQGDRETQYF
TGCGCCAGCAGCCAAGGGGACAGAGAGACCCAGTACTTC
>.|TRBV10-2|few|TRBJ1-2
CASSTIGEPYGYTF
TGCGCCAGCAGTACTATTGGGGAACCCTATGGCTACACCTTC